The 26 T cell receptor beta chains below come from one sample, sequenced in a study of T cells after yellow fever vaccination. In TCRdb, the 5' RACE reads were re-called with MiXCR into one record per CDR3 protein. The repertoire has around 590,000 distinct CDR3 sequences, 9% to 15% of them found once; the top ten carry about 15%. The input for sequencing was PBMCs, taken on the day of the yellow fever booster vaccination. These receptor sequences come from a man aged 25 to 45 who received the YFV17D yellow fever vaccine.

This chain links TRBV28 with TRBJ1-6; D might be TRBD1 (5 bases). Trimming shortened V by 1 base and J by 0 bases, and 10 bases separated the two germline ends. The length of the CDR3 is 17 residues. In germline, CDR1 is MDHEN, CDR2 SYDVKM. CDR3 loop: CASSLFLDSSYNSPLHF. CDR3 sequence (DNA): TGTGCCAGCAGTTTATTTTTAGACAGCTCCTATAATTCACCCCTCCACTTT.

This clonotype was observed at least ten times. The J gene is TRBJ1-2, the V gene TRBV5-1, with 10 bases matching TRBD1. CDR1 is SGHRS, CDR2 YFSETQ, per germline. V lost 4 bases to trimming and J lost 5 bases; unmatched junction nucleotides: 2. The CDR3 length is 13 residues. The CDR3 DNA is TGCGCCAGCAGCGCGGGACAGGGGTATGGCTACACCTTC. This codes for CASSAGQGYGYTF.

This clonotype has a handful of counts. This chain joins TRBV7-2 and TRBJ2-5; D is uncertain. V shed 4 bases and J shed 3 bases, with 9 bases lying between them. Germline V gene lookup returns CDR1 SGHTA and CDR2 FQGNSA. This CDR3 is 13 amino acids long. In DNA, the CDR3 is TGTGCCAGCAGCTACCGGGCTGAAGAGACCCAGTACTTC. Encoded protein: CASSYRAEETQYF. Combining the CDR3 with reference TRBV7-2 and TRBJ2-5 gives the whole variable domain GAGVSQSPSNKVTEKGKDVELRCDPISGHTALYWYRQSLGQGLEFLIYFQGNSAPDKSGLPSDRFSAERTGGSVSTLTIQRTQQEDSAVYLCASSYRAEETQYFGPGTRLLVL.

In this sample, this clonotype turned up a few times. This chain links TRBV5-1 with TRBJ2-5; TRBD2 matches 7 bases. The V gene's germline CDR1 is SGHRS and CDR2 YFSETQ. V lost 3 bases, J lost 3 bases, and 5 bases stayed unmatched. This CDR3 has 14 amino acids. The CDR3 region is CASSSVAGEETQYF. The CDR3 coding sequence is TGCGCCAGCAGCTCCGTGGCGGGAGAAGAGACCCAGTACTTC.

This clonotype was seen a handful of times. The chain carries TRBV11-1 and TRBJ2-7; no clear D. Trimming took 6 bases from V and 6 from J, leaving 15 bases between them. CDR1 and CDR2 (germline): SGHAT, FQDESV (reference sequence). This CDR3 spans 13 amino acids. CDR3 bases: TGTGCCAGCAGGCGGCTCGAGCGCTCCGAGCAGTACTTC. Protein sequence: CASRRLERSEQYF. The variable domain in full, with the rest retrieved from reference TRBV11-1 and TRBJ2-7, is EAEVAQSPRYKITEKSQAVAFWCDPISGHATLYWYRQILGQGPELLVQFQDESVVDDSQLPKDRFSAERLKGVDSTLKIQPAELGDSAMYLCASRRLERSEQYFGPGTRLTVT.

V and J are TRBV6-1 and TRBJ2-2; the D gene is possibly TRBD1 (6 bases). V was trimmed by 7 bases and J by 7 bases, leaving 19 bases between them. Germline-derived CDR1 and CDR2 are MNHNS and SASEGT. The length of the CDR3 is 15 residues. As DNA, the CDR3 is TGTGCCAGCATCCCACGGGCAGGGGACGGCGGGGAGCTGTTTTTT. Encoded protein: CASIPRAGDGGELFF.

The chain links TRBV27 to TRBJ2-7, with no clear D. Per germline, CDR1 MNHEY and CDR2 SMNVEV (reference sequence). This CDR3 comprises 14 residues. The V and J ends lost 8 bases and 0 bases respectively, with 14 bases between them. The CDR3 nucleotides are TGTGCCAGCCGCAACGAGTGGAGCTCCTACGAGCAGTACTTC. Translation gives CASRNEWSSYEQYF.

This clonotype was observed many times. The rearrangement uses TRBV20-1 and TRBJ2-7; D may correspond to TRBD1 or TRBD2 (6 bases each). The length of the CDR3 is 13 residues. Germline V gives CDR1 DFQATT, CDR2 SNEGSKA (reference sequence). V gave up 6 bases and J gave up 1 base, with 13 bases separating them. CDR3 in DNA: TGCAGTGCCAAGGGGGGCATTTCCTACGAGCAGTACTTC. Translation: CSAKGGISYEQYF.

This clonotype was observed at least ten times. V gene TRBV20-1 combines with J gene TRBJ2-4, with TRBD1 matching 9 bases. The CDR3 sequence is 13 residues long. The germline CDR1 and CDR2 sequences are DFQATT and SNEGSKA (reference sequence). The J segment lost 4 bases and the V segment lost 5 bases, leaving 3 bases of the junction unmatched. CDR3 in amino acids: CSADGTGKNIQYF. The DNA of the CDR3 is TGCAGTGCTGATGGGACAGGGAAAAACATTCAGTACTTC.

Regarding this clonotype: A read error may be the cause here, since a much bigger clone is one base away. The CDR3 spells CATRTSGSYNEQFF. The DNA for the CDR3 is TGTGCCACCAGGACTAGCGGGAGCTACAATGAGCAGTTCTTC. V and J are TRBV6-1 and TRBJ2-1, with 13 bases lining up with TRBD2. The CDR3 runs to 14 residues. Germline loops: CDR1 MNHNS, CDR2 SASEGT. J gave up 3 bases and V 10 bases, and 3 bases lay outside the gene matches.

The chain uses TRBV20-1 and TRBJ1-6, with D maybe TRBD1 (5 bases). Germline V gene data show CDR1 as DFQATT and CDR2 as SNEGSKA (reference sequence). This CDR3 spans 14 amino acids. With 4 bases removed from V and 10 bases from J, the gap between germline ends came to 17 bases. The CDR3 reads CSANSGTVKSPLHF. The CDR3 nucleotides read TGCAGTGCTAACAGTGGGACCGTCAAATCACCCCTCCACTTT.

This chain links TRBV20-1 with TRBJ2-3, with TRBD1 identical over 8 bases. CDR3 size: 15 residues. The germline CDR1 and CDR2 sequences are DFQATT and SNEGSKA (reference sequence). J gave up 4 bases and V 6 bases, and 12 bases lay outside the gene matches. In DNA form, the CDR3 reads TGCAGTGCCTACTCCGGGACAGGAAGCGCAGATACGCAGTATTTT. Its translation: CSAYSGTGSADTQYF.

In this sample, this clonotype turned up a few times. The chain joins TRBV5-1 to TRBJ1-2, with D hard to call. Trimming shortened V by 2 bases and J by 2 bases, and 13 bases separated the two germline ends. Germline V lookup: CDR1 SGHRS, CDR2 YFSETQ. The length of the CDR3 is 15 residues. The DNA for the CDR3 is TGCGCCAGCAGCTTAAGGCAGGATGCCAACTATGGCTACACCTTC. This sequence encodes CASSLRQDANYGYTF. Together with reference TRBV5-1 and TRBJ1-2, the CDR3 gives the full variable domain: KAGVTQTPRYLIKTRGQQVTLSCSPISGHRSVSWYQQTPGQGLQFLFEYFSETQRNKGNFPGRFSGRQFSNSRSEMNVSTLELGDSALYLCASSLRQDANYGYTFGSGTRLTVV.

This clonotype has a handful of counts. CDR3 sequence reads: CASRKDSTDTQYF. CDR3 nucleotides: TGTGCCAGCAGGAAGGACTCCACAGATACGCAGTATTTT. V gene TRBV6-2 or TRBV6-3 combines with J gene TRBJ2-3; perhaps TRBD2 as D (5 bases). From germline, CDR1 is MNHEY and CDR2 SVGEGT. The CDR3 is made up of 13 amino acids. With 6 bases removed from V and 2 bases from J, the gap between germline ends came to 9 bases.

This clonotype was seen only a few times. The chain uses TRBV15 and TRBJ2-5; TRBD2 agrees at 9 bases. The ends lost 4 bases at V and 2 bases at J; junction bases unmatched: 11. Germline V gene sequence: CDR1 LNHNV, CDR2 YYDKDF (reference sequence). The CDR3 is 17 residues long. CDR3 loop: CATSKTLTSGVQETQYF. The CDR3, as DNA: TGTGCCACCAGCAAAACATTGACTAGCGGAGTACAAGAGACCCAGTACTTC.

This clonotype was counted only a few times. The rearrangement links TRBV20-1 to TRBJ2-7; tentatively, D is TRBD2 (6 bases). The V end was cut by 6 bases, the J end by 6 bases, with 12 bases between. Looked up from germline, CDR1 is DFQATT and CDR2 is SNEGSKA (reference sequence). The CDR3 consists of 11 residues. The CDR3 is CSAARGGEQYF. CDR3 coding DNA: TGCAGTGCCGCACGGGGAGGCGAGCAGTACTTC.

This chain uses TRBV7-2 with TRBJ2-7; 12 positions agree with TRBD2. Trimming took 4 bases from V and 3 from J; bases not matched to a gene: 4. This CDR3 is 15 amino acids long. Germline V CDR1 and CDR2: SGHTA, FQGNSA. The CDR3 region has the DNA TGTGCCAGCAGCTCCCAACTAGCGGGAGGCTACGAGCAGTACTTC. Its protein product is CASSSQLAGGYEQYF. Using reference TRBV7-2 and TRBJ2-7 for the parts outside the CDR3, the full variable domain is GAGVSQSPSNKVTEKGKDVELRCDPISGHTALYWYRQSLGQGLEFLIYFQGNSAPDKSGLPSDRFSAERTGGSVSTLTIQRTQQEDSAVYLCASSSQLAGGYEQYFGPGTRLTVT.

V is TRBV5-1 and J is TRBJ2-3; D might be TRBD1 (6 bases). The CDR3 runs 15 residues. From germline, CDR1 is SGHRS and CDR2 YFSETQ. Between the trimmed V and J ends, which lost 7 bases and 1 base, there was a span of 16 bases. CDR3 amino acids: CASALRWGRTDTQYF. CDR3 bases: TGCGCCAGCGCCCTAAGATGGGGGCGCACAGATACGCAGTATTTT.

This clonotype was seen many times. This rearrangement joins TRBV15 to TRBJ1-6, with D hard to call. This CDR3 has 14 amino acids. V lost 6 bases to trimming and J lost 0 bases, with 6 bases between them. CDR1 LNHNV and CDR2 YYDKDF come from the germline V gene (reference sequence). CDR3 amino acids: CATSASSYNSPLHF. In DNA form, the CDR3 reads TGTGCCACCAGTGCTAGCTCCTATAATTCACCCCTCCACTTT.

This clonotype was counted between two and nine times. This rearrangement joins TRBV2 to TRBJ2-7; 12 nucleotides align to TRBD1. CDR3 length: 15 residues. Losses at the gene ends were 3 bases for V and 4 bases for J; bases not matched to a gene: 4. Germline V gene data show CDR1 as SNHLY and CDR2 as FYNNEI. The CDR3 spells CASSDGDRGLYEQYF. CDR3 nucleotides: TGTGCCAGCAGTGATGGGGACAGGGGGCTGTACGAGCAGTACTTC.

The V and J genes are TRBV27 and TRBJ2-7; 10 positions agree with TRBD2. CDR1 is MNHEY and CDR2 is SMNVEV in the germline V gene (reference sequence). CDR3 length: 16 residues. V was pared by 4 bases and J by 6 bases, with 12 bases of the junction left unmatched. CDR3 DNA: TGTGCCAGCAGTTCCCCCTTCACTAGCGGGACAGGCGAGCAGTACTTC. It specifies CASSSPFTSGTGEQYF.

The chain joins TRBV29-1 to TRBJ2-5; weak D call: TRBD2 (5 bases). The CDR3 totals 12 residues. V shed 5 bases and J shed 4 bases, with 11 bases lying between them. Germline CDR1 is SQVTM and CDR2 is ANQGSEA. CDR3 coding DNA: TGCAGCGTTCAGGAGGCGGGAGAGACCCAGTACTTC. This translates into CSVQEAGETQYF.

The chain carries TRBV5-6 and TRBJ2-4, with 11 positions matching TRBD1. J was trimmed by 9 bases and V by 4 bases; bases with no gene match: 3. CDR3 size: 13 residues. Germline V CDR1 and CDR2: SGHDT, YYEEEE. CDR3 in amino acids: CASSKGQGGIQYF. The CDR3 DNA follows: TGTGCCAGCAGCAAGGGACAGGGGGGCATTCAGTACTTC.

The rearrangement links TRBV12-3 or TRBV12-4 to TRBJ2-2, with D possibly TRBD2 on 6 matching bases. The CDR3 runs 15 residues. Trimming cost V 3 bases and J 7 bases, with 15 bases left between them. CDR3 nucleotides: TGTGCCAGCAGTTTTTCCAGCGGGCCCCACGGGGAGCTGTTTTTT. Residues: CASSFSSGPHGELFF.

This sequence joins TRBV5-1 and TRBJ1-6; D unresolved. Germline V CDR1 and CDR2: SGHRS, YFSETQ. The CDR3 sequence is 14 residues long. The V end lost 4 bases, the J end lost 5 bases, and 10 bases lay between the germline ends. For the CDR3, the DNA is TGCGCCAGCAGCACGACAATAGATAATTCACCCCTCCACTTT. Translating it yields CASSTTIDNSPLHF.

The J gene is TRBJ1-1, the V gene TRBV6-1; 9 bases match TRBD1. The CDR3 contains 13 residues. The V and J ends lost 5 bases and 5 bases, in that order; junction bases with no gene match: 3. Germline CDR1 and CDR2: MNHNS and SASEGT. The CDR3 is CASSKGTGTEAFF. In DNA, the CDR3 is TGTGCCAGCAGTAAGGGGACAGGGACTGAAGCTTTCTTT.